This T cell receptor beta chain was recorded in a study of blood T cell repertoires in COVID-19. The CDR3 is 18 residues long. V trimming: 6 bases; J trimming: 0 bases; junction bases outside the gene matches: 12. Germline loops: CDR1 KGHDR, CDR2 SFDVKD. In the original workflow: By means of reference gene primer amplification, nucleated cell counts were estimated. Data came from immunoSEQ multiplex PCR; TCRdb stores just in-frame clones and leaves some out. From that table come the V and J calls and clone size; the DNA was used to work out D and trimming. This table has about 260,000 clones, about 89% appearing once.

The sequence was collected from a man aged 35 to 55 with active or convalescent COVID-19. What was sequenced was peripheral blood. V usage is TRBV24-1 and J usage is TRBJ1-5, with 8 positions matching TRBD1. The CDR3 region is CATSPTGDPLYSNQPQHF. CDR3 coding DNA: TGTGCCACCAGTCCGACAGGGGATCCCCTTTATAGCAATCAGCCCCAGCATTTT.